Listed below are T cell receptor beta chains from one sample, sequenced in a study of tumor-infiltrating lymphocytes in primary liver carcinoma. Each CDR3 protein gets one entry after TCRdb re-called the multiplex PCR reads with MiXCR. The data contain about 310,000 distinct CDR3 sequences, about 50% of them singletons. Specimen: peripheral blood. The receptors here all came from a woman in her 30s with primary liver carcinoma and hepatitis B virus infection. Each CDR3 is given with its conserved first and last residue. Each record gives: clone size, J gene, V gene, D gene, CDR3 protein, CDR3 DNA. A D gene is named only where the DNA matches it firmly. Expanded clones are given a class, and other clones once, few, many or no size at all.

NA,TRBJ2-7,TRBV30,TRBD2,CAWSLQAAGTYEQYF,TGTGCCTGGAGCCTACAGGCAGCGGGAACCTACGAGCAGTACTTC
NA,TRBJ2-1,TRBV5-1,NA,CASSLALASNEQFF,TGCGCCAGCAGCTTGGCTCTAGCAAGCAATGAGCAGTTCTTC
NA,TRBJ2-1,TRBV7-3,NA,CASSLGTSRNNEQFF,TGTGCCAGCAGCTTAGGGACCTCCCGGAACAATGAGCAGTTCTTC
NA,TRBJ2-2,TRBV30,NA,CAWGGNTGELLF,TGTGCCTGGGGGGGGAACACCGGGGAGCTGTTGTTT
NA,TRBJ1-5,TRBV6-5,NA,CASRLSGWANQPQHF,TGTGCCAGCAGATTATCTGGCTGGGCGAATCAGCCCCAGCATTTT
NA,TRBJ2-1,TRBV4-1,NA,CASSQDLSNELEQFF,TGCGCCAGCAGCCAAGACCTATCAAACGAACTGGAGCAGTTCTTC
NA,TRBJ2-7,TRBV28,NA,CASSIPGRTYEQYF,TGTGCCAGCAGTATACCGGGACGGACCTACGAGCAGTACTTC
NA,TRBJ1-1,TRBV7-8,NA,CASRGLLNTEAFF,TGTGCCAGCAGGGGACTCCTGAACACTGAAGCTTTCTTT
NA,TRBJ1-5,TRBV10-3,TRBD1,CAISEGTGSNNQPQHF,TGTGCCATCAGTGAGGGGACAGGGAGCAACAATCAGCCCCAACATTTT
once,TRBJ2-2,TRBV12-3/TRBV12-4,NA,CASSPGRGLGELFF,TGTGCCAGCAGTCCCGGCAGGGGTCTGGGGGAGCTGTTTTTT
NA,TRBJ2-7,TRBV24-1,NA,CATSDPPAEEQYF,TGTGCCACCAGTGATCCCCCGGCGGAAGAGCAGTACTTC
once,TRBJ1-1,TRBV5-1,NA,CASSPGSPNTEAFF,TGTGCCAGCAGCCCTGGCAGTCCTAACACTGAAGCTTTCTTT
few,TRBJ2-7,TRBV6-1,TRBD2,CASSDNVGGSDYEQYF,TGTGCCAGCAGTGATAATGTGGGGGGGAGTGATTACGAGCAGTACTTC
few,TRBJ1-1,TRBV5-1,NA,CASRTQDTEAFF,TGCGCCAGCCGGACCCAAGACACTGAAGCTTTCTTT
NA,TRBJ2-3,TRBV5-6,NA,CASSPTILWDTQYF,TGTGCCAGCAGCCCGACCATCCTGTGGGATACGCAGTATTTT
once,TRBJ2-2,TRBV6-6,NA,CASRTLEIGELFF,TGTGCCAGCAGGACCCTTGAGATCGGGGAGCTGTTTTTT
NA,TRBJ2-5,TRBV5-5,NA,CASSLKPRELETQYF,TGTGCCAGCAGCCTCAAACCGAGAGAGTTAGAGACCCAGTACTTC
few,TRBJ2-7,TRBV14,NA,CASSQDRGVSYEQYF,TGTGCCAGCAGCCAAGATAGGGGAGTCTCCTACGAGCAGTACTTC
NA,TRBJ2-2,TRBV11-2,NA,CASRSGSGRTGELCF,TGTGCCAGCAGGAGCGGGTCGGGGAGGACCGGGGAGCTGTGTTTT
few,TRBJ2-5,TRBV28,NA,CASSSRMWEPQETQYF,TGTGCCAGCAGTTCGAGGATGTGGGAACCTCAAGAGACCCAGTACTTC
NA,TRBJ2-5,TRBV12-3/TRBV12-4,TRBD1,CASNLGDRAETQYF,TGTGCCAGCAATTTGGGGGACAGGGCGGAGACCCAGTACTTC
many,TRBJ1-3,TRBV11-2,TRBD1,CASSMTGSSGNTIYF,TGTGCCAGCAGCATGACAGGGAGCTCTGGAAACACCATATATTTT
NA,TRBJ2-5,TRBV12-5,TRBD1,CASGPGQGAALETQYF,TGTGCTAGTGGTCCCGGACAGGGGGCAGCTCTAGAGACTCAGTACTTC
NA,TRBJ2-3,TRBV4-1,TRBD2,CAGSQDHITSGRVDTQYF,TGCGCCGGGAGCCAAGACCATATTACTAGCGGGAGGGTGGATACGCAGTATTTT
NA,TRBJ2-5,TRBV19,NA,CASSIHHHPGGGETQYF,TGTGCCAGTAGTATACACCACCACCCAGGGGGAGGAGAGACCCAGTACTTC
NA,TRBJ1-4,TRBV7-9,NA,CASSLWDLDNEKLFF,TGTGCCAGCAGCTTATGGGACCTGGATAATGAAAAACTGTTTTTT
NA,TRBJ2-3,TRBV7-8,NA,CASSLIREFTDTQYF,TGTGCCAGCAGCTTAATTAGAGAGTTCACAGATACGCAGTATTTT
NA,TRBJ1-2,TRBV11-2,TRBD1,CASSRRTGYGCTF,TGTGCCAGCAGCCGTAGGACAGGCTATGGTTGCACCTTC
NA,TRBJ2-7,TRBV7-8,TRBD2,CASSSTGLAGFSYEQYF,TGTGCCAGCAGCTCCACGGGACTAGCGGGGTTCTCCTACGAGCAGTACTTC
few,TRBJ2-7,TRBV6-1,NA,CASSSPGGLREQYF,TGTGCCAGCAGTTCTCCCGGGGGCTTACGGGAGCAGTACTTC
NA,TRBJ2-4,TRBV9,NA,CASSPGGGGMEVQYF,TGTGCCAGCAGCCCCGGTGGTGGAGGAATGGAGGTTCAGTACTTC
few,TRBJ2-3,TRBV12-3/TRBV12-4,TRBD2,CASRIRWLAGGPWTDTQYF,TGTGCCAGCAGAATTAGGTGGCTAGCGGGAGGGCCGTGGACAGATACGCAGTATTTT
NA,TRBJ2-2,TRBV30,TRBD1,CAWGTGSAGELFF,TGTGCCTGGGGGACAGGGAGTGCCGGGGAGCTGTTTTTT
NA,TRBJ2-1,TRBV21-1,NA,CASSKNRVDNEQFF,TGTGCCAGCAGCAAGAACAGGGTTGACAATGAGCAGTTCTTC
few,TRBJ2-7,TRBV4-1,NA,CASSQGSAYEQYF,TGCGCCAGCAGCCAAGGTTCAGCCTACGAGCAGTACTTC
NA,TRBJ2-1,TRBV7-8,NA,CASSLVVGFSYNELFF,TGTGCCAGCAGCTTAGTCGTCGGCTTCTCCTACAATGAGCTGTTCTTC
NA,TRBJ2-3,TRBV11-2,NA,CTSSLRVADTQYF,TGTACCAGCAGCTTAAGGGTCGCAGATACGCAGTATTTT
few,TRBJ2-4,TRBV28,TRBD1,CASSSTGRGFKNIQYF,TGTGCCAGCAGTTCGACAGGGAGAGGGTTCAAAAACATTCAGTACTTC
many,TRBJ2-6,TRBV12-3/TRBV12-4,NA,CASGSSGANVLTF,TGTGCCAGCGGAAGCTCTGGGGCCAACGTCCTGACTTTC
NA,TRBJ1-1,TRBV6-5,NA,CASSYSMAGPGMETEAFF,TGTGCTAGCAGTTACTCGATGGCGGGCCCTGGTATGGAAACTGAAGCTTTCTTT
NA,TRBJ1-1,TRBV12-3/TRBV12-4,NA,CASSLSGTGAFF,TGTGCCAGCAGTTTGTCAGGGACTGGAGCTTTCTTT
NA,TRBJ2-7,TRBV5-5,TRBD2,CASGLAFGGVYEQYF,TGTGCCAGCGGCTTGGCGTTCGGGGGGGTCTACGAGCAGTACTTC
NA,TRBJ2-3,TRBV29-1,NA,CSVVLTGLSTGTQYF,TGCAGCGTTGTCTTAACGGGTTTAAGCACAGGTACGCAGTATTTT
many,TRBJ1-2,TRBV29-1,NA,CSGMDRYGYTF,TGCAGCGGTATGGACCGCTATGGCTACACCTTC
few,TRBJ2-4,TRBV4-3,NA,CASSQIGGEAKNIQYF,TGCGCCAGCAGCCAAATCGGGGGAGAGGCCAAAAACATTCAGTACTTC
many,TRBJ2-3,TRBV5-4,TRBD2,CASSLGSGSADTQYF,TGTGCCAGCAGCTTGGGGAGCGGGAGCGCAGATACGCAGTATTTT
NA,TRBJ2-1,TRBV28,NA,CASSTPIGEQFF,TGTGCCAGCTCAACACCTATAGGTGAGCAGTTCTTC
NA,TRBJ1-2,TRBV28,NA,CASSALLGYTF,TGTGCCAGCAGTGCCTTACTCGGCTACACCTTC
NA,TRBJ2-5,TRBV11-3,TRBD2,CASSLALAGPQVTQYF,TGTGCCAGCAGCTTAGCATTAGCGGGACCCCAGGTGACCCAATACTTC
NA,TRBJ2-1,TRBV13,TRBD1,CASSLHRGINEQFF,TGTGCCAGCAGCTTACACAGGGGGATAAATGAGCAGTTCTTC
many,TRBJ1-5,TRBV6-2/TRBV6-3,NA,CASTRWGSNQPQHF,TGTGCCAGCACAAGATGGGGAAGCAATCAGCCCCAGCATTTT
NA,TRBJ2-3,TRBV6-6,TRBD2,CASSYTHLSRVTSTDMQYF,TGTGCCAGCAGTTACACCCACTTAAGTAGGGTGACTAGCACAGATATGCAGTATTTT
NA,TRBJ2-2,TRBV29-1,NA,CSVTENTWELLF,TGCAGCGTTACTGAAAACACCTGGGAGCTGCTCTTT
NA,TRBJ1-2,TRBV12-3/TRBV12-4,NA,CASSSITVTDPYGYTF,TGTGCCAGCAGTTCCATAACAGTGACAGACCCCTATGGCTACACCTTC
NA,TRBJ2-7,TRBV30,NA,CAWSTGAGVYEQYF,TGTGCCTGGAGCACCGGGGCAGGGGTCTACGAGCAGTACTTC
few,TRBJ2-2,TRBV13,NA,CASSPRQRSNTGELFF,TGTGCCAGCAGCCCCCGCCAGCGGTCGAACACCGGGGAGCTGTTTTTT
NA,TRBJ2-4,TRBV12-3/TRBV12-4,TRBD2,CTSSLRAGGTNIQYF,TGTACCAGCAGTTTAAGGGCGGGAGGCACAAACATTCAGTACTTC
few,TRBJ1-3,TRBV4-1,TRBD1,CASSTGALSGNTIYF,TGCGCCAGCAGCACAGGGGCCCTATCTGGAAACACCATATATTTT
NA,TRBJ2-2,TRBV6-5,TRBD2,CVSSSSGMNTGEPFF,TGTGTCAGCAGTTCTAGCGGGATGAACACCGGGGAGCCGTTTTTT